This T cell receptor beta chain was retrieved from a study of blood T cell repertoires in COVID-19. Per the authors' pipeline: Researchers report that nucleated cell counts were estimated from reference gene primer amplification. Sequencing used immunoSEQ multiplex PCR; TCRdb keeps in-frame clones, though not all of them. V and J calls and clone size are copied from that table; D and trimming were computed from the DNA. The sample records some 220,000 clones, about 80% being singletons. The CDR3 is 15 residues long. CDR1 and CDR2 (germline): MNHEY, SVGAGI. V was pared by 6 bases and J by 4 bases, with 4 bases of the junction left unmatched. Cohort allocation depended upon clinical history that participants reported.

The origin of this receptor is a woman aged 40 to 50 with acute COVID-19. This rearrangement joins TRBV6-5 to TRBJ1-5; 12 nucleotides match TRBD1. The sequenced sample was PBMCs or T cells enriched from blood (not recorded which). For the CDR3, the DNA is TGTGCCAGCAGGAGGGGACAGGGGGCTAATCAGCCCCAGCATTTT. The encoded protein is CASRRGQGANQPQHF.